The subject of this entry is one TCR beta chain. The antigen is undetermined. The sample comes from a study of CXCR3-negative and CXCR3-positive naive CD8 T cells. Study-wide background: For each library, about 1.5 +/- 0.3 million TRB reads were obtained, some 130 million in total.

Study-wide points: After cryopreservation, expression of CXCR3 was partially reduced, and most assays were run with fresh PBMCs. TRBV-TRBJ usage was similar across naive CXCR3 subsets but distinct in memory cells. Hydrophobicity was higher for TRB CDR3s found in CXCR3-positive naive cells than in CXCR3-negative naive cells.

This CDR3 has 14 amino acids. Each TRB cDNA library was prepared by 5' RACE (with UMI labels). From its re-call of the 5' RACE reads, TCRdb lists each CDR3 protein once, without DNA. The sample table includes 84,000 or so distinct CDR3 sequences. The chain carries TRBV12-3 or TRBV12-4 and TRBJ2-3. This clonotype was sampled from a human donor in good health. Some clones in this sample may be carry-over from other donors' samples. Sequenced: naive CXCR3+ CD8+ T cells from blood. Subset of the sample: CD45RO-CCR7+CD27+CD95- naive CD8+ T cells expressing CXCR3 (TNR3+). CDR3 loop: CASTHWESTDTQYF.